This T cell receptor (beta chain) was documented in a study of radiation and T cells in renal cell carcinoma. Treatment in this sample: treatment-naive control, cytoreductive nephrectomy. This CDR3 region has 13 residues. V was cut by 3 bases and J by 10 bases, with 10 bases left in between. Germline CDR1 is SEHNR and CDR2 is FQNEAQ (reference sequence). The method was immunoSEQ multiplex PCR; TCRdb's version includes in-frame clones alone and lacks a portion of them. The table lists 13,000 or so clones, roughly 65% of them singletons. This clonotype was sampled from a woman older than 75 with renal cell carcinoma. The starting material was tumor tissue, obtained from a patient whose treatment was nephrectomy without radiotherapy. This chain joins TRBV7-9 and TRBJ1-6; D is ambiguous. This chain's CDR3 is CASSFPGLSPLHF. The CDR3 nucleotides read TGTGCCAGCAGCTTTCCGGGGTTATCACCCCTCCACTTT.